This T cell receptor (beta chain) was found in a study of blood T cell repertoires in COVID-19. Study in general: Sources were T cells, B-cell-depleted T cells, or PBMCs; the material itself was cDNA or gDNA.

The CDR3 covers 16 residues. V dropped 5 bases and J dropped 4 bases, with 20 bases sitting between them. CDR1 is MNHEY and CDR2 is SMNVEV in the germline V gene (reference sequence). Original data processing: Estimated nucleated cell counts came from reference gene primer amplification. Produced via immunoSEQ multiplex PCR; TCRdb's table is partial and in-frame only. V and J calls plus clone size are reproduced from that table; the DNA served to infer D and trimming. The top ten clones hold approximately 15% of a sample with 99,000 or so clones, approximately 82% of them seen once. The clonotype comes from a woman older than 75 with acute or convalescent COVID-19. Specimen: peripheral blood. V is TRBV27 and J is TRBJ1-2, with no clear D. In DNA form, the CDR3 reads TGTGCCAGCAGTCCCCGCCCGTCCACAGCCTTCTATGGCTACACCTTC. Translation: CASSPRPSTAFYGYTF.